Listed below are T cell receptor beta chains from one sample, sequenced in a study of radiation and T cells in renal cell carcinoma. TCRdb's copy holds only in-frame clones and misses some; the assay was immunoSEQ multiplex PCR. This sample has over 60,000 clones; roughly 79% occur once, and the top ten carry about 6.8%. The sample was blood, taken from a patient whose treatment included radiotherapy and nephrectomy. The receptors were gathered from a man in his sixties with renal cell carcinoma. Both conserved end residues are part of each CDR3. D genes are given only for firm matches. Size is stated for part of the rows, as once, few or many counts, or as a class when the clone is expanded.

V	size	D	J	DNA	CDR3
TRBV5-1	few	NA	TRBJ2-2	TGCGCCAGCAGCTTGCCAGGGGTTTTTGCCGGGGAGCTGTTTTTT	CASSLPGVFAGELFF
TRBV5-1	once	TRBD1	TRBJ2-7	TGCGCCAGCAGCGGCCTACAGGGGGTCGGGGGAGAGCAGTACTTC	CASSGLQGVGGEQYF
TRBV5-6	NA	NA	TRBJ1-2	TGTGCCAGCAGCGGACGGACGGCGGACACTTCTTATGGCTACACCTTC	CASSGRTADTSYGYTF
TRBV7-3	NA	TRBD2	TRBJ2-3	TGTGCCAGCAGCCCTTCGGGCGGGAGCGGCATCGGTACGCAGTATTTT	CASSPSGGSGIGTQYF
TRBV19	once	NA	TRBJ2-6	TGTGCCAGTAGTATGGTCAGTGGGGCCAACGTCCTGACTTTC	CASSMVSGANVLTF
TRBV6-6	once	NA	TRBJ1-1	TGTGCGACACGTAGGGACGACACTGAAGCTTTCTTT	CATRRDDTEAFF
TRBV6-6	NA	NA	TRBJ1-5	TGTGCCAGCAGCGGGAATCAGCCCCAGCATTTT	CASSGNQPQHF
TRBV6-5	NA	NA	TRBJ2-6	TGTGCCAGCAGTCCCGCCTCCTCTGGGGCCAACGTCCTGACTTTC	CASSPASSGANVLTF
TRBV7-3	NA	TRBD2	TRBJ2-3	TGTGCCAGCAGCCCCACGGGACTAGCGGTTAGCACAGATACGCAGTATTTT	CASSPTGLAVSTDTQYF
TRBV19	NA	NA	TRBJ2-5	TGTGCCAGCCGGGGAAAGACGAGGGAGACCCAGTACTTC	CASRGKTRETQYF
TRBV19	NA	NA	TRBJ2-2	TGTGCCAGTACCTGGGGTTCGAACACCGGGGAGCTGTTTTTT	CASTWGSNTGELFF
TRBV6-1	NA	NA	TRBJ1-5	TGTGCCAGCAGTGAAACCATCCTAAACAGGGTAGACAATCAGCCCCAGCATTTT	CASSETILNRVDNQPQHF
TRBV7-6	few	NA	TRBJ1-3	TGTGCCAGCATGAACCCGGGATTCTCTGGAAACACCATATATTTT	CASMNPGFSGNTIYF
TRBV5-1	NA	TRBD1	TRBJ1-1	TGCGCCAGCAGCTTGCAAGCAGGGGGGGACACTGAAGCTTTCTTT	CASSLQAGGDTEAFF
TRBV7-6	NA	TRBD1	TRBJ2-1	TGTGCCAGCAGCTTAGCCCCGGGACAGGGGGACAATGAGCAGTTCTTC	CASSLAPGQGDNEQFF
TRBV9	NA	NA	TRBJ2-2	TGTGCCAGCAGTCAACAGAACACCGGGGAGCTGTTTTTT	CASSQQNTGELFF
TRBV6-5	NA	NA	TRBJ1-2	TGTGCCAGCAGTTTTGACAGTAACTATGGCTACACCTTC	CASSFDSNYGYTF
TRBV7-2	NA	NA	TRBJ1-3	TGTGCCAGCAGCTTTACGAGCTCTGGAAACACCATATATTTT	CASSFTSSGNTIYF
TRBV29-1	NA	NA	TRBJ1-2	TGCAGCGTCCTTCAAATCGACAGGTTGTCCCCCGGCTACACCTTC	CSVLQIDRLSPGYTF
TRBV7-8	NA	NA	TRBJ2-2	TGTGCCACCACTCCGGGGCAGGGTGACACCGGGGAGCTGTTTTTT	CATTPGQGDTGELFF
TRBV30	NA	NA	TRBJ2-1	TGTGCCTGGAGTCAAAGGGGGGGAGTAAGTGAGCAGTTCTTC	CAWSQRGGVSEQFF
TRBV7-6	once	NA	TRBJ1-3	TGTGCCAGCAGCTCCGGACCGACGGGCTCTGGAAACACCATATATTTT	CASSSGPTGSGNTIYF
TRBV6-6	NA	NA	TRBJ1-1	TGTGCCAGCAGTTACTCCGGGGGGAACACTGAAGCTTTCTTT	CASSYSGGNTEAFF
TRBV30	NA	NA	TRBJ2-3	TGTGCCTGGACATACTACAACACAGATACGCAGTATTTT	CAWTYYNTDTQYF
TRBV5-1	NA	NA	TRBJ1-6	TGCGCCAGCAGCTTTACAGGGTTAGGGAATTCACCCCTCCACTTT	CASSFTGLGNSPLHF
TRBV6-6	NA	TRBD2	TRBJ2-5	TGTGCCAGCAGTTCCGGGACTAGCGTTGAGACCCAGTACTTC	CASSSGTSVETQYF
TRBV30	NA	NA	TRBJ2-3	TGTGCCTGGGCCCTGAGCACAGATACGCAGTATTTT	CAWALSTDTQYF
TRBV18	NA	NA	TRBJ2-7	TGTGCCAGCGCCGGGACGGAGGGCTCTAGCTCCTACGAGCAGTACTTC	CASAGTEGSSSYEQYF
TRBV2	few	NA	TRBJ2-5	TGTGCCAGCAGGGAAGAGACCCAGTACTTC	CASREETQYF
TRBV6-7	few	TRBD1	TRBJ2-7	TGTGCCAGCAGTTCTCCTGGGGACAGGGACTACGAGCAGTACTTC	CASSSPGDRDYEQYF
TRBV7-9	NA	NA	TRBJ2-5	TGTGCCAGCAGCCCGGTTATAGGGGCCGGGGGAGAGACCCAGTACTTC	CASSPVIGAGGETQYF
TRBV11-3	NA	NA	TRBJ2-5	TGTGCCAGGTGGGGTACCCAGTACTTC	CARWGTQYF
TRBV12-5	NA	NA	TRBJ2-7	TGTGCTAGTGGCTTCATTCTGGGGCCGGCTTTTAGCTCCTACGAGCAGTACTTC	CASGFILGPAFSSYEQYF
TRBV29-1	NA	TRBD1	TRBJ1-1	TGCAGCGTTGAAACAGGGGGCATCGCTGAAGCTTTCTTT	CSVETGGIAEAFF
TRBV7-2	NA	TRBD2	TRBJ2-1	TGTGCCAGCAGCTTACTGCGGACTAGCGGGAGACTGTTCTTC	CASSLLRTSGRLFF
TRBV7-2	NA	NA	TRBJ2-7	TGTGCCAGCAGCTTACTGCCTGAGTCCTACGAGCAGTACTTC	CASSLLPESYEQYF
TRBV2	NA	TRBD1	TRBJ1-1	TGTGCCAGCAGCAAAGGACAGGGGGGGGGAACTGAAGCTTTCTTT	CASSKGQGGGTEAFF
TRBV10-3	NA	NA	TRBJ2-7	TGTGCCATCAGTGAGTCCTGGGAGTTTAGCCCCTACGAGCAGTACTTC	CAISESWEFSPYEQYF
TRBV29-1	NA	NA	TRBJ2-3	TGCAGCGTTCGGGGAGAAGTTAGCGGAAGCACAGATACGCAGTATTTT	CSVRGEVSGSTDTQYF
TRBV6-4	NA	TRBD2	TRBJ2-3	TGTGCCAGCAGTGAAACTAGCGGGGGGGCCACAGATACGCAGTATTTT	CASSETSGGATDTQYF
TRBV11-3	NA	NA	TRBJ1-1	TGTGCCAGCAGCTTAGTAGTGAAGACTGAAGCTTTCTTT	CASSLVVKTEAFF
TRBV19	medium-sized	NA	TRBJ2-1	TGTGCCAGTGCCCTTCCGGGCTACAATGAGCAGTTCTTC	CASALPGYNEQFF
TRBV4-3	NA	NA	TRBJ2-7	TGCGCCAGCAGCCAAGGACGGAGGGATTACGAGCAGTACTTC	CASSQGRRDYEQYF
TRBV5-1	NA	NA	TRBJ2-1	TGCGCCAGCAGCTCCGGGACTGTCGGGAATGAGCAGTTCTTC	CASSSGTVGNEQFF
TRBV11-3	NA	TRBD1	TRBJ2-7	TGTGCCAGCAGCCCGCCGGGACAGCCTTACGAGCAGTACTTC	CASSPPGQPYEQYF
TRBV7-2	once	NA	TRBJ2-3	TGTGCCAGCAGCCAAACAGATACGCAGTATTTT	CASSQTDTQYF
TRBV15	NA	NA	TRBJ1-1	TGTGCCACCAGCACAGCCCCCCGCAGGGGATTGTACACTGAAGCTTTCTTT	CATSTAPRRGLYTEAFF
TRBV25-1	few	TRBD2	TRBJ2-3	TGTGCCAGCAGTGAATCCAGAGGACTAGCGGGTTTCACAGATACGCAGTATTTT	CASSESRGLAGFTDTQYF
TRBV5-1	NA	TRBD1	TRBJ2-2	TGCGCCAGCAGCTTGGCGGGACAGGGGACCGGGGAGCTGTTTTTT	CASSLAGQGTGELFF
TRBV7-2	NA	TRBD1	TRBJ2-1	TGTGCCAGCAGGTTGCGGGACAGGGGCGGGAATGAGCAGTTCTTC	CASRLRDRGGNEQFF
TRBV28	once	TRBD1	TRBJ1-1	TGTGCCAGCAGTTTACGCCAGGGGGCTGGCGAGAACACTGAAGCTTTCTTT	CASSLRQGAGENTEAFF
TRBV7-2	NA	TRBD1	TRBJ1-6	TGTGCCAGCAGCTTAGATACGGGACAGGGGAATTCACCCCTCCACTTT	CASSLDTGQGNSPLHF
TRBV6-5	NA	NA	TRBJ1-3	TGTGCCAGCAGTTACAGGAGGAGCTCTGGAAACACCATATATTTT	CASSYRRSSGNTIYF